The 29 T cell receptor beta chains below were found in one sample sequenced in a study of identical twins. Using its own MiXCR run on the 5' RACE reads, TCRdb lists one record per CDR3 protein. This sample has hundreds of thousands of distinct CDR3 sequences, with around an eighth found just once. In addition, the sample was reused for a study of yellow fever vaccine responses in identical twins.

Sequenced input: PBMCs. The source is a young woman in good health.

The sample holds a few counts of this clonotype. The genes are TRBV2 and TRBJ2-3; no clear D. Trimming left V 4 bases short and J 7 bases short, with 18 bases between. Per germline, CDR1 SNHLY and CDR2 FYNNEI. This CDR3 is 15 amino acids long. The CDR3 here is CASSGPPRSANTQYF. The CDR3 DNA follows: TGTGCCAGCAGTGGGCCACCCAGATCGGCCAATACGCAGTATTTT.

This clonotype was seen only a few times. This chain uses TRBV6-6 with TRBJ2-7, with a tentative D call TRBD1 (6 bases). The CDR3 totals 12 residues. The germline V gene encodes CDR1 MNHNY and CDR2 SVGAGI (reference sequence). Between the trimmed V and J ends, which lost 5 bases and 5 bases, there was a span of 10 bases. The DNA of the CDR3 is TGTGCCAGCAGTACGGGGACAAACGAGCAGTACTTC. Its protein is CASSTGTNEQYF.

This clonotype was picked up a small number of times. The rearrangement uses TRBV11-2 and TRBJ2-1; perhaps TRBD2 as D (5 bases). The CDR3 consists of 15 residues. In germline, CDR1 is SGHAT, CDR2 FQNNGV. Trimming shortened V by 1 base and J by 8 bases, and 15 bases separated the two germline ends. For the CDR3, the DNA is TGTGCCAGCAGCTTAGGTAGGCGCCTCGGGGATGAGCAGTTCTTC. Translating it yields CASSLGRRLGDEQFF.

This clonotype has just a few counts. The chain is built from TRBV6-1 and TRBJ2-3; 14 positions match TRBD2. The J segment lost 3 bases and the V segment lost 6 bases, leaving 5 bases of the junction unmatched. The CDR3 runs to 16 residues. Germline values: CDR1 MNHNS, CDR2 SASEGT. CDR3 bases: TGTGCCAGCAGGCGACTAGCGGGGGGGCTTACAGATACGCAGTATTTT. It is translated as CASRRLAGGLTDTQYF.

The chain recombines TRBV3-1 with TRBJ2-3; TRBD2 aligns across 9 bases. The V gene end was trimmed by 1 base and the J gene end by 4 bases; junction bases not matched to a gene: 9. The CDR3 is 17 amino acids. Germline CDR1 LGHDT, CDR2 YNNKEL (reference sequence). CDR3: CASSQVPSGVVADTQYF. CDR3 DNA: TGTGCCAGCAGCCAAGTTCCTAGCGGGGTTGTGGCAGATACGCAGTATTTT.

Only a few counts were recorded for this clonotype. V gene TRBV29-1 combines with J gene TRBJ2-5; 8 bases match TRBD2. J lost 2 bases, V lost 6 bases, and 11 bases had no gene match. Germline V gene lookup returns CDR1 SQVTM and CDR2 ANQGSEA. This CDR3 spans 15 amino acids. CDR3 in DNA: TGCAGCGTCCCACCTCAGCGGGGGTTACAAGAGACCCAGTACTTC. Translation: CSVPPQRGLQETQYF. The entire variable domain, with the rest obtained from reference TRBV29-1 and TRBJ2-5, is as follows: SAVISQKPSRDICQRGTSLTIQCQVDSQVTMMFWYRQQPGQSLTLIATANQGSEATYESGFVIDKFPISRPNLTFSTLTVSNMSPEDSSIYLCSVPPQRGLQETQYFGPGTRLLVL.

The CDR3: CASSLRGSGDTYEQYF. CDR3 sequence (DNA): TGTGCCAGCAGCTTAAGGGGTAGCGGGGACACCTACGAGCAGTACTTC. V is TRBV7-2 and J is TRBJ2-7; 8 bases align to TRBD2. Trimming at V came to 2 bases and at J to 2 bases, leaving 8 bases not matched to a gene. This CDR3 is 16 amino acids long. Germline CDR1 reads SGHTA; CDR2 reads FQGNSA.

This clonotype came up a few times. V gene TRBV7-9 combines with J gene TRBJ2-1; D unresolved. V gave up 3 bases and J gave up 9 bases, with 12 bases separating them. The CDR3 totals 13 residues. Looked up from germline, CDR1 is SEHNR and CDR2 is FQNEAQ (reference sequence). CDR3: CASSLAAAFEQFF. The CDR3 region has the DNA TGTGCCAGCAGCTTGGCGGCGGCCTTTGAGCAGTTCTTC. Full variable domain (missing parts from reference TRBV7-9 and TRBJ2-1): DTGVSQNPRHKITKRGQNVTFRCDPISEHNRLYWYRQTLGQGPEFLTYFQNEAQLEKSRLLSDRFSAERPKGSFSTLEIQRTEQGDSAMYLCASSLAAAFEQFFGPGTRLTVL.

The table lists this clonotype with many counts. The V and J genes are TRBV12-3 or TRBV12-4 and TRBJ2-1, with 7 bases matching TRBD2. This CDR3 comprises 15 residues. V lost 6 bases to trimming and J lost 6 bases; unmatched junction nucleotides: 11. In DNA form, the CDR3 reads TGTGCCAGCAGCCTCAAGCGACTAGCAGGCAATGAGCAGTTCTTC. This sequence encodes CASSLKRLAGNEQFF.

This clonotype was detected only a few times. The rearrangement uses TRBV13 and TRBJ2-5; 10 bases line up with TRBD2. CDR3 size: 16 residues. V lost 5 bases and J lost 5; bases outside the gene matches: 11. The germline CDR1 and CDR2 sequences are PRHDT and FYEKMQ (reference sequence). The CDR3, as DNA: TGTGCCAGCAGCCCCCCCCCAGCGGGGGGGCATGAGACCCAGTACTTC. Protein sequence: CASSPPPAGGHETQYF.

This clonotype was counted only a few times. The chain is built from TRBV4-1 and TRBJ2-5, with D perhaps TRBD1 (6 bases). The CDR3 runs 16 residues. CDR1 is MGHRA, CDR2 YSYEKL, per germline. The germline V and J ends were trimmed by 2 bases and 0 bases, with 13 bases remaining between them. This CDR3 reads CASSQPPAGDQETQYF. The CDR3 coding sequence is TGCGCCAGCAGCCAACCACCAGCAGGGGACCAAGAGACCCAGTACTTC.

This clonotype has more than one count but fewer than ten. The rearrangement links TRBV5-1 to TRBJ2-7; possible D gene TRBD2, 6 bases. Germline CDR1 and CDR2: SGHRS and YFSETQ. The V end lost 4 bases, the J end lost 3 bases, and 23 bases lay between the germline ends. The CDR3 extends over 17 amino acids. The CDR3 protein is CASSHRLGGQDFYEQYF. The CDR3 region has the DNA TGCGCCAGCAGCCACCGACTGGGGGGTCAGGACTTCTACGAGCAGTACTTC. Filled out from reference TRBV5-1 and TRBJ2-7, the complete variable domain reads KAGVTQTPRYLIKTRGQQVTLSCSPISGHRSVSWYQQTPGQGLQFLFEYFSETQRNKGNFPGRFSGRQFSNSRSEMNVSTLELGDSALYLCASSHRLGGQDFYEQYFGPGTRLTVT.

The CDR3 nucleotides read TGTGCCATCAGCCCCGGGACTCTCTACGAGCAGTACGTC. Protein product: CAISPGTLYEQYV. The J gene is TRBJ2-7, the V gene TRBV4-2; D is perhaps TRBD2 (6 bases). The CDR3 loop spans 13 amino acids. Germline values: CDR1 LGHNA, CDR2 YNFKEQ.

This clonotype was detected a few times. This chain links TRBV28 with TRBJ2-1, with TRBD2 matching 7 bases. The CDR3 contains 17 residues. The germline gives CDR1 MDHEN, CDR2 SYDVKM. With V trimmed by 3 bases and J by 0 bases, 8 bases remained unmatched. CDR3 residues: CASSLWAAGSSYNEQFF. The CDR3 region has the DNA TGTGCCAGCAGTTTGTGGGCAGCGGGAAGCTCCTACAATGAGCAGTTCTTC.

This clonotype was picked up many times. The chain has TRBV15 and TRBJ2-1; TRBD1 is a possible D gene (6 bases). This CDR3 has 18 amino acids. Germline V gene lookup returns CDR1 LNHNV and CDR2 YYDKDF (reference sequence). Between the trimmed V and J ends, which lost 1 base and 0 bases, there was a span of 16 bases. The CDR3 DNA follows: TGTGCCACCAGCAGAGTAGTAGTTATGGACAGCTCCTACAATGAGCAGTTCTTC. As protein: CATSRVVVMDSSYNEQFF.

Remarks on this clonotype: This sequence may be a read error, since a much larger clone differs from it by one base. V gene TRBV11-3 combines with J gene TRBJ2-3; 13 bases match TRBD2. The CDR3 is made up of 16 amino acids. The germline gives CDR1 SGHNT, CDR2 YENEEA. The CDR3 nucleotides are TGTGCCAGCAGCTACGGACTAGCGGGAGTAGTAGATACGCGGTATTTT. It codes for CASSYGLAGVVDTRYF.

The chain couples TRBV25-1 to TRBJ2-2, with 7 bases lining up with TRBD1. After removal of 0 bases from V and 7 bases from J, the junction contained 5 bases not matched to a gene. Germline V CDR1 and CDR2: MGHDK, SYGVNS. The length of the CDR3 is 15 residues. CDR3: CASSEYKGAVGELFF. CDR3 nucleotide sequence: TGTGCCAGCAGTGAATATAAGGGGGCGGTCGGGGAGCTGTTTTTT.

This clonotype was seen more than once but under ten times. The CDR3 nucleotides are TGTGCCACCGGACAGTCCACTACCTACGAGCAGTACTTC. This codes for CATGQSTTYEQYF. V gene TRBV5-5 combines with J gene TRBJ2-7; possibly TRBD1 for D (6 bases). Germline loops: CDR1 SGHKS, CDR2 YYEKEE (reference sequence). V lost 9 bases to trimming and J lost 2 bases, with 15 bases between them. CDR3 length equals 13 residues.

This clonotype was observed a handful of times. The chain has TRBV4-1 and TRBJ2-1; D not certain. The CDR3 runs 14 residues. CDR1 is MGHRA and CDR2 is YSYEKL in the germline V gene. The V and J ends lost 0 bases and 5 bases respectively, with 8 bases between them. Written as DNA, the CDR3 is TGCGCCAGCAGCCAAGAGTCGAAGAACAATGAGCAGTTCTTC. Its translation: CASSQESKNNEQFF.

This chain links TRBV24-1 with TRBJ2-1, with 8 nucleotides matching TRBD2. V gave up 3 bases and J gave up 13 bases; unmatched junction bases: 19. CDR1 is KGHDR and CDR2 is SFDVKD in the germline V gene. This CDR3 region has 17 residues. CDR3 sequence reads: CATSDTGGGPRDQDQFF. The CDR3 region has the DNA TGTGCCACCAGTGATACTGGCGGGGGGCCCAGGGACCAGGATCAGTTCTTC.

This clonotype was seen many times. V gene TRBV24-1 combines with J gene TRBJ2-1; 7 bases match TRBD2. The CDR3 runs to 16 residues. Per germline, CDR1 KGHDR and CDR2 SFDVKD. J lost 7 bases, V lost 4 bases, and 12 bases had no gene match. The CDR3 region has the DNA TGTGCCACCAGTGACTGGAAGGCCGGGGGGAGAAATGAGCAGTTCTTC. Encoded protein: CATSDWKAGGRNEQFF.

The chain joins TRBV28 to TRBJ1-1; perhaps TRBD1 as D (5 bases). With 2 bases removed from V and 5 bases from J, the gap between germline ends came to 12 bases. CDR1 and CDR2 (germline): MDHEN, SYDVKM. The CDR3 length is 14 residues. The CDR3 coding sequence is TGTGCCAGCAGTTTAGCGCGCTGGGGGACTGAAGCTTTCTTT. Its protein product is CASSLARWGTEAFF. The full variable domain, completed using reference TRBV28 and TRBJ1-1, is DVKVTQSSRYLVKRTGEKVFLECVQDMDHENMFWYRQDPGLGLRLIYFSYDVKMKEKGDIPEGYSVSREKKERFSLILESASTNQTSMYLCASSLARWGTEAFFGQGTRLTVV.

This clonotype was detected a few times. J is TRBJ1-2 and V is TRBV12-3 or TRBV12-4; D is ambiguous. V lost 1 base and J lost 2, with 8 bases in between. CDR3 length equals 14 residues. CDR3: CASSLVPQNYGYTF. For the CDR3, the DNA is TGTGCCAGCAGTTTAGTCCCCCAAAACTATGGCTACACCTTC.

The rearrangement uses TRBV2 and TRBJ2-1; 7 nucleotides align to TRBD1. CDR3 length: 13 amino acids. Losses at the gene ends were 6 bases for V and 5 bases for J; bases not matched to a gene: 4. CDR1 and CDR2 from the germline V gene are SNHLY and FYNNEI. The CDR3, as DNA: TGTGCCAGCAGGGCAGACAGGGACAATGAGCAGTTCTTC. As protein: CASRADRDNEQFF.

The V and J genes are TRBV10-3 and TRBJ2-3; D is possibly TRBD2 (6 bases). Germline CDR1 ENHRY, CDR2 SYGVKD. V lost 0 bases to trimming and J lost 6 bases, with 19 bases between them. The CDR3 is made up of 17 amino acids. The CDR3 sequence is CAISESRDFLATDTQYF. Written as DNA, the CDR3 is TGTGCCATCAGTGAGTCCCGAGACTTCCTAGCGACTGATACGCAGTATTTT.

In nucleotides, the CDR3 is TGTGCCAGCAGCTTAAGTCGGGGGGGCCTCGAGACCCAGTACTTC. Its translation is CASSLSRGGLETQYF. This chain connects TRBV7-9 to TRBJ2-5, with 8 bases fitting TRBD2. Looked up from germline, CDR1 is SEHNR and CDR2 is FQNEAQ (reference sequence). J lost 5 bases, V lost 2 bases, and 7 bases had no gene match. The CDR3 length is 15 residues.

This clonotype was seen at least ten times. The V gene is TRBV7-9, the J gene TRBJ2-3, with 7 nucleotides matching TRBD1. The germline CDR1 and CDR2 sequences are SEHNR and FQNEAQ (reference sequence). V gave up 2 bases and J gave up 5 bases; unmatched junction bases: 1. The CDR3 runs 13 residues. The CDR3 region has the DNA TGTGCCAGCAGCTTAAGACAGGGAGATACGCAGTATTTT. It codes for CASSLRQGDTQYF.

This clonotype was counted many times. V gene TRBV10-3 combines with J gene TRBJ2-7, with TRBD2 matching over 8 bases. Germline CDR1 is ENHRY and CDR2 is SYGVKD. This CDR3 region has 15 residues. V was clipped by 0 bases and J by 3 bases; unmatched bases: 4. CDR3 sequence (DNA): TGTGCCATCAGTGAGTCGGCACTAGCGGACTACGAGCAGTACTTC. Protein product: CAISESALADYEQYF.

This clonotype was observed many times. The chain joins TRBV2 to TRBJ2-1; D tentatively reads TRBD1 or TRBD2 (5 bases each). The V end was cut by 8 bases, the J end by 7 bases, with 18 bases between. Germline V gives CDR1 SNHLY, CDR2 FYNNEI. CDR3 size: 14 residues. The CDR3: CASDRDRTGNEQFF. The CDR3 DNA is TGTGCCAGCGATCGGGACCGTACGGGGAATGAGCAGTTCTTC.